Sequencing of this T cell receptor (beta chain) was carried out in a study of shared clonotypes between healthy human individuals. There are 18 residues in the CDR3. V was pared by 1 base and J by 2 bases, with 21 bases between. Germline CDR1 MGHRA, CDR2 YSYEKL. Assay: immunoSEQ multiplex PCR; the TCRdb copy retains only in-frame clones and omits some. The profile shows 550,000 to 650,000 clones, around 96% of them singletons. It was CD45RO-negative cells, positively selected for CCR7, that made up naive CD8 cells, with terminally differentiated effector memory CD45RA+ cells excluded. Only Caucasian adults living in Nashville, Tennessee made up the donor group.

Sequenced: naive CD8+ T cells sorted from blood. The gene calls are TRBV4-1 and TRBJ2-7; tentatively, D is TRBD2 (6 bases). The origin of this receptor is a woman under 40 in good health. The CDR3 DNA reads TGCGCCAGCAGCCAAGGGCGGGACTTGGGGCAAATGGCCTACGAGCAGTACTTC. This translates into CASSQGRDLGQMAYEQYF.